Below are 32 T cell receptor beta chains sequenced from a single sample in a study of T cells in Graves' hyperthyroidism and ophthalmopathy. RNA transcripts were the template for amplifying TCR beta CDR3 regions. An initial round of RT-PCR targeting the TCR CDR3 relied on the HTBI primer set. MiXCR was run by TCRdb on the multiplex PCR reads, yielding one entry per CDR3 protein. Among hundreds of thousands of distinct CDR3 sequences listed, roughly 20% were seen once. The sample consisted of blood. The receptors here all came from a woman between 50 and 59 years old with Graves' hyperthyroidism that later progressed to Graves' ophthalmopathy.

This clonotype has ten or more counts. The gene calls are TRBV20-1 and TRBJ2-1; 10 nucleotides agree with TRBD2. The V segment lost 5 bases and the J segment 1 base; nucleotides outside the gene matches: 11. Germline V CDR1 and CDR2: DFQATT, SNEGSKA (reference sequence). CDR3 length: 17 residues. The CDR3 sequence is CSAQGLASGISYNEQFF. The CDR3 DNA follows: TGCAGTGCTCAGGGACTAGCGTCGGGGATTTCCTACAATGAGCAGTTCTTC.

The DNA for the CDR3 is TGTGCCAGCAGCCAAGTTGGAGGCCTTTCCGAAAAACTGTTTTTT. This gives the protein CASSQVGGLSEKLFF. V and J are TRBV14 and TRBJ1-4; unclear D gene. V was pared by 1 base and J by 8 bases, with 14 bases between. Germline V gene sequence: CDR1 SGHDN, CDR2 FVKESK. This CDR3 has 15 residues.

This clonotype was recorded at least ten times. The V call is TRBV2, the J call TRBJ2-5; D unclear. This CDR3 contains 15 residues. In germline, CDR1 is SNHLY, CDR2 FYNNEI. The V end was cut by 0 bases, the J end by 2 bases, with 10 bases between. The CDR3 coding sequence is TGTGCCAGCAGTGAAGCGGGATTGGGGCAAGAGACCCAGTACTTC. Translated: CASSEAGLGQETQYF.

This clonotype was detected ten times or more. The chain employs TRBV12-3 or TRBV12-4 and TRBJ1-1; D is uncertain. V lost 7 bases to trimming and J lost 6 bases, with 15 bases between them. The CDR3 covers 13 residues. The CDR3 here is CASTRGSRAEAFF. For the CDR3, the DNA is TGTGCCAGCACCCGCGGCAGCCGCGCTGAAGCTTTCTTT.

This sequence joins TRBV12-3 or TRBV12-4 and TRBJ1-2; 7 bases align to TRBD1. V trimming: 5 bases; J trimming: 1 base; junction bases outside the gene matches: 7. This CDR3 comprises 15 residues. In nucleotides, the CDR3 is TGTGCCAGCAGTGGGGGTTACAGGGGTAACTATGGCTACACCTTC. Encoded protein: CASSGGYRGNYGYTF.

The chain joins TRBV20-1 to TRBJ2-2; 11 bases match TRBD2. V lost 3 bases, J lost 0 bases, and 3 bases stayed unmatched. Germline V gene data show CDR1 as DFQATT and CDR2 as SNEGSKA (reference sequence). The CDR3 runs 16 residues. CDR3 loop: CSASASGGSNTGELFF. The CDR3 nucleotides read TGCAGTGCTAGCGCTAGCGGGGGGTCGAACACCGGGGAGCTGTTTTTT.

This clonotype was seen a handful of times. CDR3 residues: CASSLELVPDTQYF. In DNA form, the CDR3 reads TGTGCCAGCAGCTTGGAACTAGTTCCAGATACGCAGTATTTT. The chain uses TRBV7-9 and TRBJ2-3, with D perhaps matching TRBD2 (5 bases). The V and J ends lost 3 bases and 4 bases respectively, with 11 bases between them. The CDR3 consists of 14 residues. Looked up from germline, CDR1 is SEHNR and CDR2 is FQNEAQ (reference sequence).

This clonotype has only a few counts. The chain couples TRBV7-2 to TRBJ1-1; no reliable D call. CDR3 size: 15 residues. With 1 base removed from V and 1 base from J, the gap between germline ends came to 10 bases. Germline values: CDR1 SGHTA, CDR2 FQGNSA. The CDR3 DNA sequence: TGTGCCAGCAGCTTAGGTTCACCAGGGAACACTGAAGCTTTCTTT. It translates to CASSLGSPGNTEAFF.

The chain combines TRBV12-3 or TRBV12-4 with TRBJ1-2; D might be TRBD1 (6 bases). Deletions cut 5 bases from V and 2 bases from J, with 15 bases between. This CDR3 is built from 15 residues. CDR3 region: CASSPVRGANYGYTF. The CDR3 nucleotides are TGTGCCAGCAGTCCCGTTAGGGGGGCCAACTATGGCTACACCTTC.

There are a few counts of this clonotype. This chain uses TRBV5-1 with TRBJ2-6, with D hard to call. V lost 0 bases and J 0 bases, leaving 7 bases between the germline ends. Looked up from germline, CDR1 is SGHRS and CDR2 is YFSETQ. The CDR3 runs to 16 residues. The CDR3 sequence: CASSLGRISGANVLTF. The CDR3 DNA reads TGCGCCAGCAGCTTGGGACGAATCTCTGGGGCCAACGTCCTGACTTTC.

This clonotype occurred many times. The chain couples TRBV24-1 to TRBJ1-1; 8 bases line up with TRBD1. The CDR3 loop spans 14 amino acids. CDR1 and CDR2 (germline): KGHDR, SFDVKD. The J segment lost 3 bases and the V segment lost 7 bases, leaving 6 bases of the junction unmatched. This chain's CDR3 is CATSQQGEDTEAFF. DNA for the CDR3: TGTGCCACCAGCCAACAGGGGGAAGACACTGAAGCTTTCTTT.

This clonotype was picked up many times. This chain links TRBV2 with TRBJ2-5, with D possibly matching TRBD2 (6 bases). In germline, CDR1 is SNHLY, CDR2 FYNNEI. V gave up 11 bases and J gave up 2 bases, with 18 bases separating them. CDR3 size: 14 residues. The CDR3 loop reads CAGSFMAGQETQYF. The DNA of the CDR3 is TGTGCCGGCTCCTTCATGGCGGGGCAAGAGACCCAGTACTTC.

The rearrangement links TRBV3-1 to TRBJ2-7; 7 bases match TRBD1. This CDR3 is built from 15 residues. Germline CDR1 and CDR2: LGHDT and YNNKEL (reference sequence). Trimming at V came to 4 bases and at J to 2 bases, leaving 8 bases not matched to a gene. Here the CDR3 reads CASSLIRQGPYEQYF. CDR3 coding DNA: TGTGCCAGCAGCCTCATCCGACAGGGACCCTACGAGCAGTACTTC.

The chain couples TRBV7-9 to TRBJ2-1; D gene ambiguous. Trimming stripped 2 bases from V and 9 bases from J, with 17 bases between. Germline V gene data show CDR1 as SEHNR and CDR2 as FQNEAQ (reference sequence). The length of the CDR3 is 15 residues. CDR3 DNA: TGTGCCAGCAGCTTACGCGCTACGCCGTTGGGTGAGCAGTTCTTC. Its translation: CASSLRATPLGEQFF.

This clonotype was seen ten or more times. The chain recombines TRBV20-1 with TRBJ1-5; D unresolved. The CDR3 has 11 residues. The V and J ends lost 5 bases and 2 bases respectively, with 4 bases between them. CDR1 is DFQATT and CDR2 is SNEGSKA in the germline V gene (reference sequence). CDR3 nucleotides: TGCAGTGCTGCGGGCAATCAGCCCCAGCATTTT. Encoded protein: CSAAGNQPQHF.

This clonotype has just a few counts. This chain uses TRBV7-9 with TRBJ1-2, with D maybe TRBD1 (5 bases). Germline values: CDR1 SEHNR, CDR2 FQNEAQ (reference sequence). The ends were cut back, 0 bases at V and 3 bases at J, with 26 bases in the middle. The CDR3 contains 20 residues. Written as DNA, the CDR3 is TGTGCCAGCAGCTTAGCGAATGATTTGTCAAGGGGACGAGGTCACTATGGCTACACCTTC. It yields the protein CASSLANDLSRGRGHYGYTF.

This clonotype was seen repeatedly, ten times or more. The V call is TRBV20-1, the J call TRBJ2-1; unclear D gene. CDR1 is DFQATT, CDR2 SNEGSKA, per germline (reference sequence). Trimming cost V 6 bases and J 5 bases, with 5 bases left between them. CDR3 length equals 10 residues. Here the CDR3 DNA reads TGCAGTGCGAGCCACAATGAGCAGTTCTTC. Amino acid sequence: CSASHNEQFF.

This clonotype has at least ten counts. The chain uses TRBV11-2 and TRBJ2-3; weak D call: TRBD2 (6 bases). The CDR3 length is 15 residues. Germline CDR1 SGHAT, CDR2 FQNNGV. The germline V and J ends were trimmed by 1 base and 2 bases, with 10 bases remaining between them. The CDR3 sequence: CASSLGGAYTDTQYF. CDR3 bases: TGTGCCAGCAGCTTAGGCGGGGCTTACACAGATACGCAGTATTTT. Full variable domain (remainder filled in from reference TRBV11-2 and TRBJ2-3): EAGVAQSPRYKIIEKRQSVAFWCNPISGHATLYWYQQILGQGPKLLIQFQNNGVVDDSQLPKDRFSAERLKGVDSTLKIQPAKLEDSAVYLCASSLGGAYTDTQYFGPGTRLTVL.

The chain is built from TRBV12-3 or TRBV12-4 and TRBJ1-5; D is possibly TRBD1 (5 bases). The ends were cut back, 5 bases at V and 4 bases at J, with 9 bases in the middle. The CDR3 is 13 residues long. CDR3 region: CASSAAGNQPQHF. CDR3 nucleotide sequence: TGTGCCAGCAGTGCAGCAGGGAATCAGCCCCAGCATTTT.

The chain carries TRBV24-1 and TRBJ1-2; D unclear. Germline assignment: CDR1 KGHDR and CDR2 SFDVKD. The CDR3 is made up of 13 amino acids. Deletions cut 3 bases from V and 4 bases from J, with 8 bases between. CDR3 sequence: CATSDPDGYGYTF. DNA of the CDR3: TGTGCCACCAGTGATCCGGACGGCTATGGCTACACCTTC.

The chain joins TRBV7-9 to TRBJ2-5; 12 positions match TRBD2. The J segment lost 5 bases and the V segment lost 1 base, leaving 8 bases of the junction unmatched. The CDR3 is made up of 17 amino acids. Germline CDR1 and CDR2: SEHNR and FQNEAQ (reference sequence). CDR3 DNA sequence: TGTGCCAGCAGCTTAGGCCCCGGACTAGCGGGGTGGGAGACCCAGTACTTC. This gives the protein CASSLGPGLAGWETQYF.

At least ten counts were recorded for this clonotype. This rearrangement joins TRBV10-3 to TRBJ1-5; maybe TRBD1 (6 bases). Germline-derived CDR1 and CDR2 are ENHRY and SYGVKD. V lost 10 bases to trimming and J lost 0 bases, with 28 bases between them. The CDR3 consists of 19 residues. The CDR3 DNA sequence: TGTGCCACCCAACCAAGTACAGGGATTGGGGAATATAGCAATCAGCCCCAGCATTTT. It encodes CATQPSTGIGEYSNQPQHF.

This clonotype came up many times. This chain connects TRBV7-3 to TRBJ1-2; possibly TRBD1 for D (6 bases). Trimming pared 4 bases from V and 1 base from J, leaving 13 bases between. The CDR3 sequence is 15 residues long. Germline CDR1 is SGHTA and CDR2 is FQGTGA. CDR3 DNA: TGTGCCAGCAGCTCCGGAGTGGACAGTAACTATGGCTACACCTTC. The encoded protein is CASSSGVDSNYGYTF.

This clonotype was observed a handful of times. The chain combines TRBV6-1 with TRBJ1-2; a possible D gene is TRBD1 (5 bases). Trimming took 2 bases from V and 3 from J, leaving 22 bases between them. CDR1 is MNHNS and CDR2 is SASEGT in the germline V gene. The CDR3 is made up of 18 amino acids. The CDR3 DNA sequence: TGTGCCAGCAGTGAAAGGCTCAATCGGGACCCGCGCTACTATGGCTACACCTTC. It specifies CASSERLNRDPRYYGYTF.

The chain is built from TRBV19 and TRBJ2-1; 9 bases fit TRBD1. In germline, CDR1 is LNHDA, CDR2 SQIVND (reference sequence). This CDR3 region has 14 residues. With V trimmed by 7 bases and J by 9 bases, 10 bases remained unmatched. The CDR3, as DNA: TGTGCCAGTACCAGGGACAGGGAGGGATTTGAGCAGTTCTTC. It encodes CASTRDREGFEQFF.

This chain joins TRBV29-1 and TRBJ1-1, with 8 bases lining up with TRBD1. V lost 5 bases, J lost 0 bases, and 8 bases stayed unmatched. This CDR3 is 15 amino acids long. Germline assignment: CDR1 SQVTM and CDR2 ANQGSEA. CDR3 protein: CSVQGQDLMNTEAFF. The CDR3, as DNA: TGCAGCGTTCAGGGACAGGACCTGATGAACACTGAAGCTTTCTTT.

The chain combines TRBV27 with TRBJ2-1, with D tentatively TRBD1 or TRBD2 (6 bases each). The V end lost 3 bases, the J end lost 3 bases, and 15 bases lay between the germline ends. CDR1 and CDR2 from the germline V gene are MNHEY and SMNVEV (reference sequence). The length of the CDR3 is 16 residues. This CDR3 is CASSFEGGEIYNEQFF. CDR3 sequence (DNA): TGTGCCAGCAGTTTTGAGGGGGGCGAAATCTACAATGAGCAGTTCTTC.

Regarding this clonotype: A much bigger clone sits one base away, suggesting this may be a read error. This chain uses TRBV12-3 or TRBV12-4 with TRBJ1-5; D is uncertain. The CDR3 runs to 12 residues. V shed 6 bases and J shed 5 bases, with 8 bases lying between them. The CDR3 loop is CASSPDDQPQHF. DNA of the CDR3: TGTGCCAGCAGCCCCGATGATCAGCCCCAGCATTTT.

On this clonotype itself: A single base separates this from a much larger clone, so it may be a read error. The chain links TRBV7-9 to TRBJ1-1; D remains unclear. The germline CDR1 and CDR2 sequences are SEHNR and FQNEAQ (reference sequence). The V end lost 5 bases, the J end lost 1 base, and 8 bases lay between the germline ends. This CDR3 contains 13 residues. The CDR3 spells CASSRNRNTEAFF. As DNA, the CDR3 is TGTGCCAGCAGCCGGAACAGGAACACTGAAGCTTTCTTT. Full variable domain (remainder filled in from reference TRBV7-9 and TRBJ1-1): DTGVSQNPRHKITKRGQNVTFRCDPISEHNRLYWYRQTLGQGPEFLTYFQNEAQLEKSRLLSDRFSAERPKGSFSTLEIQRTEQGDSAMYLCASSRNRNTEAFFGQGTRLTVV.

The sample holds many counts of this clonotype. This chain connects TRBV7-8 to TRBJ2-7, with D possibly being TRBD2 (5 bases). This CDR3 spans 14 amino acids. The germline V and J ends were trimmed by 0 bases and 2 bases, with 8 bases remaining between them. The germline CDR1 and CDR2 sequences are SGHVS and FQNEAQ. The CDR3 sequence: CASSLAGSPYEQYF. CDR3 in DNA: TGTGCCAGCAGCTTAGCTGGGAGCCCCTACGAGCAGTACTTC.

The rearrangement uses TRBV27 and TRBJ1-2, with D perhaps matching TRBD1 (5 bases). The CDR3 spans 15 residues. Trimming cost V 6 bases and J 5 bases, with 19 bases left between them. In germline, CDR1 is MNHEY, CDR2 SMNVEV (reference sequence). CDR3 sequence (DNA): TGTGCCAGCAGACCAATAAGGGGACGGGGTTATGGCTACACCTTC. It translates to CASRPIRGRGYGYTF.

This chain links TRBV20-1 with TRBJ2-4; the match to TRBD2 covers 9 bases. CDR3 size: 16 residues. The trim removed 0 bases at V and 6 bases at J, leaving 9 bases unmatched. Germline V CDR1 and CDR2: DFQATT, SNEGSKA (reference sequence). CDR3 DNA: TGCAGTGCTAGAGATGGGGGAGCGGGGGGAAGAAACATTCAGTACTTC. Amino acids: CSARDGGAGGRNIQYF.